The 25 T cell receptor beta chains in this list originate from one sample, sequenced in a study of cytomegalovirus exposure and HLA in healthy donors. In the PCR, 60 Vbeta and 13 Jbeta primers were used. Assay: immunoSEQ multiplex PCR; the TCRdb copy retains only in-frame clones and omits some. The sample has about 140,000 clones, approximately 57% seen once; the top ten hold over 1.5%. The source material was PBMCs. Receptors were obtained from a male donor in good health and CMV-seronegative.

In this sample, this clone turned up a few times. The chain has TRBV2 and TRBJ2-2; 7 bases agree with TRBD1. Germline V CDR1 and CDR2: SNHLY, FYNNEI. The CDR3 totals 15 residues. V dropped 7 bases and J dropped 1; count of bases not matched to a gene: 6. The CDR3: CASTTDRMNTGELFF. The CDR3 DNA follows: TGTGCCAGCACCACGGACAGGATGAACACCGGGGAGCTGTTTTTT.

The V gene is TRBV27, the J gene TRBJ1-4; a possible D gene is TRBD1 (6 bases). Trimming removed 6 bases at V and 11 bases at J, with 25 bases between. The CDR3 extends over 16 amino acids. Germline values: CDR1 MNHEY, CDR2 SMNVEV (reference sequence). The CDR3 DNA reads TGTGCCAGCAGCACGGGAGGGGCGGGGGGGCGGACCAAACTGTTTTTT. Translated, it gives CASSTGGAGGRTKLFF.

The V and J genes are TRBV11-2 and TRBJ2-1, with D uncertain. Germline-derived CDR1 and CDR2 are SGHAT and FQNNGV. The CDR3 contains 15 residues. The germline V and J ends were trimmed by 5 bases and 9 bases, with 20 bases remaining between them. CDR3: CASSLGALVLAEQFF. In DNA form, the CDR3 reads TGTGCCAGCAGCCTGGGTGCCTTGGTATTAGCTGAGCAGTTCTTC.

V and J are TRBV10-2 and TRBJ2-2; TRBD2 agrees at 8 bases. The J segment lost 4 bases and the V segment lost 3 bases, leaving 7 bases of the junction unmatched. CDR1 is WSHSY and CDR2 is SAAADI in the germline V gene. CDR3 size: 16 residues. This CDR3 reads CASSDGGGRGTGELFF. As DNA, the CDR3 is TGCGCCAGCAGTGACGGGGGGGGGCGGGGCACCGGGGAGCTGTTTTTT.

The V gene is TRBV27, the J gene TRBJ2-2, with D tentatively TRBD2 (6 bases). CDR1 and CDR2 from the germline V gene are MNHEY and SMNVEV (reference sequence). The V end lost 5 bases, the J end lost 0 bases, and 31 bases lay between the germline ends. The CDR3 loop spans 22 amino acids. The CDR3 bases are TGTGCCAGCAGTCCTAATGGGAGGCTTGGGCAGGGTGGGCTTGCGAACACCGGGGAGCTGTTTTTT. It specifies CASSPNGRLGQGGLANTGELFF.

This clone was seen a few times. This chain links TRBV27 with TRBJ2-7, with 7 bases fitting TRBD2. V shed 4 bases and J 3 bases; nucleotides not matched to a gene: 6. The CDR3 is made up of 14 amino acids. Germline CDR1 reads MNHEY; CDR2 reads SMNVEV (reference sequence). The CDR3 is CASSSGGGSYEQYF. The CDR3 DNA reads TGTGCCAGCAGTTCTGGGGGGGGAAGCTACGAGCAGTACTTC.

This chain uses TRBV28 with TRBJ2-7; 8 bases fit TRBD1. After removal of 2 bases from V and 1 base from J, the junction contained 4 bases not matched to a gene. The CDR3 is made up of 15 amino acids. Germline CDR1 and CDR2: MDHEN and SYDVKM. The CDR3 sequence: CASSLTGQGSYEQYF. The CDR3 region has the DNA TGTGCCAGCAGTTTAACCGGACAGGGTTCCTACGAGCAGTACTTC.

This chain uses TRBV18 with TRBJ1-2; maybe TRBD1 (5 bases). Germline assignment: CDR1 KGHSH and CDR2 LQKENI. The CDR3 covers 14 residues. The V and J ends lost 7 bases and 6 bases respectively, with 18 bases between them. In DNA, the CDR3 is TGTGCCAGCTTGGGAAAAGAGGTGGACAATGGCTACACCTTC. Protein product: CASLGKEVDNGYTF.

The chain links TRBV4-1 to TRBJ2-7; 7 bases align to TRBD2. Germline-derived CDR1 and CDR2 are MGHRA and YSYEKL. The J segment lost 12 bases and the V segment lost 1 base, leaving 15 bases of the junction unmatched. The CDR3 length is 15 residues. This CDR3 reads CASSQVGQTSRRVYF. CDR3 nucleotide sequence: TGCGCCAGCAGCCAAGTGGGGCAGACTAGCCGGCGGGTGTACTTC.

The V gene is TRBV28, the J gene TRBJ2-3, with D unresolved. V was trimmed by 5 bases and J by 0 bases, leaving 15 bases between them. Germline lookup yields CDR1 MDHEN and CDR2 SYDVKM. This CDR3 is 16 amino acids long. The CDR3 loop is CASSNLAEPSTDTQYF. CDR3 DNA: TGTGCCAGCAGTAATTTAGCTGAACCTAGCACAGATACGCAGTATTTT.

The chain combines TRBV30 with TRBJ1-1; D possibly corresponds to TRBD1 (5 bases). Per the germline V gene, CDR1 is GTSNPN and CDR2 is SVGIG (reference sequence). Trimming left V 3 bases short and J 1 base short, with 9 bases between. The CDR3 contains 13 residues. The CDR3 reads CAWSQGSNTEAFF. As DNA, the CDR3 is TGTGCCTGGAGCCAGGGCTCGAACACTGAAGCTTTCTTT.

This clone was detected a few times. This chain joins TRBV6-5 and TRBJ1-2; D is perhaps TRBD1 (5 bases). Germline V gives CDR1 MNHEY, CDR2 SVGAGI. This CDR3 is built from 13 residues. Trimming removed 6 bases from V and 7 bases from J, with 15 bases in between. Here the CDR3 reads CASSYTTGSGYTF. In DNA form, the CDR3 reads TGTGCCAGCAGCTATACCACAGGTTCTGGCTACACCTTC.

This clone was picked up one time. The J gene is TRBJ2-7, the V gene TRBV9, with D perhaps matching TRBD1 (6 bases). V lost 1 base and J 1 base, leaving 12 bases between the germline ends. This CDR3 is 15 amino acids long. Germline assignment: CDR1 SGDLS and CDR2 YYNGEE. The CDR3 loop reads CASSVTPGDSYEQYF. The CDR3 coding sequence is TGTGCCAGCAGCGTAACTCCAGGGGATTCCTACGAGCAGTACTTC.

Written as DNA, the CDR3 is TGTGCCAGTAGTATGGGACAGTTTTCCGGGGCCAACGTCCTGACTTTC. Its protein product is CASSMGQFSGANVLTF. The V call is TRBV19, the J call TRBJ2-6; 7 bases map to TRBD1. The germline gives CDR1 LNHDA, CDR2 SQIVND (reference sequence). Unmatched junction bases numbered 6, after V lost 3 bases and J lost 4 bases. The CDR3 is 16 residues long.

This clone was seen a few times. At one of its ends the junction is not consistent with the germline gene, which may arise from a read error. V is TRBV7-9 and J is TRBJ2-1; tentative D call: TRBD1 (5 bases). Looked up from germline, CDR1 is SEHNR and CDR2 is FQNEAQ (reference sequence). The CDR3 sequence is 15 residues long. Here the CDR3 DNA reads TGTTCCAGCAGCCGGCACCGACAGCAGCCCAATGAGCAGTTCTTC. This translates into CSSSRHRQQPNEQFF.

This clone has just a few counts. V usage is TRBV6-1 and J usage is TRBJ1-2, with 8 nucleotides matching TRBD1. Looked up from germline, CDR1 is MNHNS and CDR2 is SASEGT. The V gene end was trimmed by 0 bases and the J gene end by 14 bases; junction bases not matched to a gene: 8. The CDR3 extends over 13 amino acids. The CDR3 coding sequence is TGTGCCAGCAGTGAAGCCGGCGAGACAGGGGTAACCTTC. Translation gives CASSEAGETGVTF.

The V call is TRBV5-1, the J call TRBJ2-1; D is possibly TRBD1 (6 bases). Germline V gene lookup returns CDR1 SGHRS and CDR2 YFSETQ. This CDR3 has 15 amino acids. Trimming pared 1 base from V and 3 bases from J, leaving 11 bases between. This CDR3 reads CASSLPGQLYNEQFF. CDR3 nucleotide sequence: TGCGCCAGCAGCTTGCCCGGACAGCTCTACAATGAGCAGTTCTTC.

This clone was seen a few times. V and J are TRBV19 and TRBJ1-5; D call uncertain. V lost 3 bases, J lost 2 bases, and 11 bases lay in between. This CDR3 spans 15 amino acids. Germline lookup yields CDR1 LNHDA and CDR2 SQIVND (reference sequence). The CDR3 DNA reads TGTGCCAGTAGTATCGAGGGATGGGGCAATCAGCCCCAGCATTTT. This codes for CASSIEGWGNQPQHF.

This rearrangement joins TRBV11-3 to TRBJ2-5; 11 positions match TRBD2. The CDR3 has 18 amino acids. Germline CDR1 reads SGHNT; CDR2 reads YENEEA. Trimming took 2 bases from V and 1 from J; bases not matched to a gene: 9. DNA of the CDR3: TGTGCCAGCAGCTTATTTGATAGCGGGGGGGCATTCCAAGAGACCCAGTACTTC. Protein sequence: CASSLFDSGGAFQETQYF.

V usage is TRBV2 and J usage is TRBJ2-7; D gene uncertain. The CDR3 is 13 amino acids. Trimming stripped 10 bases from V and 0 bases from J, with 13 bases between. Looked up from germline, CDR1 is SNHLY and CDR2 is FYNNEI. CDR3 sequence: CANSRRSSYEQYF. In DNA form, the CDR3 reads TGTGCCAACTCCCGGAGAAGCTCCTACGAGCAGTACTTC.

The chain links TRBV29-1 to TRBJ2-1; TRBD2 agrees at 14 bases. CDR3 length equals 15 residues. Germline V gives CDR1 SQVTM, CDR2 ANQGSEA. The trim removed 1 base at V and 6 bases at J, leaving 2 bases unmatched. The CDR3 DNA reads TGCAGCGTTGAAGTCGGGACTAGCGGGGGCAATGAGCAGTTCTTC. It yields the protein CSVEVGTSGGNEQFF.

This chain uses TRBV2 with TRBJ1-4, with 7 bases matching TRBD1. The length of the CDR3 is 15 residues. The germline gives CDR1 SNHLY, CDR2 FYNNEI. Unmatched junction bases numbered 7, after V lost 5 bases and J lost 4 bases. The CDR3 bases are TGTGCCAGCAGTTCCGGACAGGTTCGTAATGAAAAACTGTTTTTT. This encodes CASSSGQVRNEKLFF.

The chain couples TRBV29-1 to TRBJ2-1; 12 nucleotides line up with TRBD2. There are 17 residues in the CDR3. Unmatched junction bases numbered 9, after V lost 4 bases and J lost 2 bases. Looked up from germline, CDR1 is SQVTM and CDR2 is ANQGSEA. The CDR3 bases are TGCAGCGTTGTCCCCCTAGCGGGGGGGGAGGCCTACAATGAGCAGTTCTTC. It yields the protein CSVVPLAGGEAYNEQFF.

The rearrangement links TRBV9 to TRBJ2-7; TRBD2 is a possible D gene (6 bases). The CDR3 totals 17 residues. Deletions cut 4 bases from V and 0 bases from J, with 20 bases between. Germline lookup yields CDR1 SGDLS and CDR2 YYNGEE. CDR3 residues: CASSPTGSGDLSYEQYF. In nucleotides, the CDR3 is TGTGCCAGCAGCCCTACCGGGAGCGGCGACCTCTCCTACGAGCAGTACTTC.

The rearrangement links TRBV21-1 to TRBJ1-2; the listed D gene, TRBD1, was not tested against the DNA. TRBV21-1 is listed as a pseudogene. The CDR3 extends over 16 amino acids. CDR3 sequence reads: CASSKSLGQKPLGYTF. Here the CDR3 DNA reads TGTGCCAGCAGCAAATCCTTGGGACAGAAACCTCTTGGCTACACCTTC.